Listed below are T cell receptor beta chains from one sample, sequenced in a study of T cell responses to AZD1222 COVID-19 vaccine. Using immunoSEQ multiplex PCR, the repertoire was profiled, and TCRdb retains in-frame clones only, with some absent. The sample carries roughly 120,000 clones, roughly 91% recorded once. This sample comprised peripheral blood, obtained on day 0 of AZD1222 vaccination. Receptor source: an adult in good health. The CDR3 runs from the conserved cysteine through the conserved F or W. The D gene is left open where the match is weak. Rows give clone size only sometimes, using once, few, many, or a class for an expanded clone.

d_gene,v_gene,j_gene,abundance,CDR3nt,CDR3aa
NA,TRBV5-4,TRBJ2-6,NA,TGTGCCAGCAGCTTGGGACCAATAGGAGCCTCTGGGGCCAACGTCCTGACTTTC,CASSLGPIGASGANVLTF
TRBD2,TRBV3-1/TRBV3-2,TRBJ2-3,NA,TGTGCCAGCAGCCAAGCCTTAGCGGGGGCCCTAAGTACGCAGTATTTT,CASSQALAGALSTQYF
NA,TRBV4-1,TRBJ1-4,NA,TGCGCCAGCAGCCAAGCCGATTCCCCTACCACGGCGGAAAAACTGTTTTTT,CASSQADSPTTAEKLFF
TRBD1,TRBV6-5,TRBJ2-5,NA,TGTGCCAGCAGTTCCCCGGACAGGGGGGAGGAGACCCAGTACTTC,CASSSPDRGEETQYF
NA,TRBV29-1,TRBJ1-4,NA,TGCAGCGTTTCGGACAGAGATCTGTTAAAACTGTTTTTT,CSVSDRDLLKLFF
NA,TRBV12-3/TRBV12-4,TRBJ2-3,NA,TGTGCCAGCAGAAGAAGCACAGATACGCAGTATTTT,CASRRSTDTQYF
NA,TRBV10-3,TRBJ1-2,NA,TGTGCCATCAGTGAGTCCCTCCAGCCTAGGAGCTACACCTTC,CAISESLQPRSYTF
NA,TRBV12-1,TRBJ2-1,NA,TGTGCCAGCAGCTTGGGTCTCCCCCGCTGCTATGAGCAGTTCTTC,CASSLGLPRCYEQFF
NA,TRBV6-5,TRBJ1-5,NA,TGTGCCAGCAGTAGACGGGATAGCAATCAGCCCCAGCATTTT,CASSRRDSNQPQHF
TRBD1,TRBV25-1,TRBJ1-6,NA,TGTGCCAGCAGCGGGACAGGTGATTCACCCCTCCACTTT,CASSGTGDSPLHF
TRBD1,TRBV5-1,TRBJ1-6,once,TGCGCCAGCAGCTTCGGACAGGGAGGAGACTATAATTCACCCCTCCACTTT,CASSFGQGGDYNSPLHF
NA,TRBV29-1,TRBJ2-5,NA,TGCAGCTTGGGTGAAGAGACCCAGTACTTC,CSLGEETQYF
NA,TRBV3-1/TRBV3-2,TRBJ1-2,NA,TGTGCCAGCAGCCAAGATCCAGTAGGGTATGGCTACACCTTC,CASSQDPVGYGYTF
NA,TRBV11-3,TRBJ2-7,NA,TGTGCCAGCAGCTCCACGGTCCGGCGGAGGGAGCAGTACTTC,CASSSTVRRREQYF
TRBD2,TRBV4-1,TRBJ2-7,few,TGCGCCAGCAGCCTGACTCCGACTAGCGGGGGCCCCTACGAGCAGTACTTC,CASSLTPTSGGPYEQYF
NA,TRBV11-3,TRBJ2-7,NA,TGTGCCAGCAGCTTAGACCGCAGCTACGAGCAGTACTTC,CASSLDRSYEQYF
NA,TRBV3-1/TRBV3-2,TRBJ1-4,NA,TGTGCCAGCAGCCAAGCGGAGATTAAGAATGAAAAACTGTTTTTT,CASSQAEIKNEKLFF
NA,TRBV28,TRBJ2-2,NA,TGTGCCAGCAGTTTAATTGGCGGGGAGAACACCGGGGAGCTGTTTTTT,CASSLIGGENTGELFF
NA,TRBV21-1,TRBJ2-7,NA,TGTGCCAGCAGCCTCGGGGCGTCCGACTACGAGCAGTACTTC,CASSLGASDYEQYF
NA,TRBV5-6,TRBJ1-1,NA,TGTGCCAGCAGCCATATCGACAGGTTGAACACTGAAGCTTTCTTT,CASSHIDRLNTEAFF
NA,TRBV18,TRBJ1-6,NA,TGTGCCAGCTCACCCGGCCAGGGTTCCTATAATTCACCCCTCCACTTT,CASSPGQGSYNSPLHF
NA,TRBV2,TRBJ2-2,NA,TGTGCCAGCAGTGTAGGCCAGGGCCCCCGGGAGCTGTTTTTT,CASSVGQGPRELFF
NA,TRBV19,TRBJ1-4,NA,TGTGCCAGTAGTATACCGGATATAACTAATGAAAAACTGTTTTTT,CASSIPDITNEKLFF
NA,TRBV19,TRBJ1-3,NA,TGTGCCAGTAGTAGTGCGGCGGCTGGAAACACCATATATTTT,CASSSAAAGNTIYF
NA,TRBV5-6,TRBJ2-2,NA,TGTGCCAGCAGCCCTGGGGCTGCCCGGGAGCTGTTTTTT,CASSPGAARELFF